Listed here is a single TCR beta chain. This sample is part of a study of blood T cell repertoires in COVID-19. The wider study: Sample material is recorded as cDNA or gDNA derived from T cells, B-cell-depleted T cells, or PBMCs.

The V gene's germline CDR1 is SGHRS and CDR2 YFSETQ. The CDR3 totals 13 residues. Trimming removed 0 bases at V and 4 bases at J, with 7 bases between. Assay: immunoSEQ multiplex PCR; the TCRdb copy retains only in-frame clones and omits some. The sample shows about 50,000 clones, around 87% of them seen only once. Seattle cases were enrolled at active infection and followed longitudinally. This sequence joins TRBV5-1 and TRBJ2-5, with D perhaps matching TRBD1 (6 bases). The sample consisted of peripheral blood. The clonotype comes from a woman older than 75 with COVID-19, enrolled during active disease. As DNA, the CDR3 is TGCGCCAGCAGCTTGGGAGGGGGAGAGACCCAGTACTTC. Translation: CASSLGGGETQYF.